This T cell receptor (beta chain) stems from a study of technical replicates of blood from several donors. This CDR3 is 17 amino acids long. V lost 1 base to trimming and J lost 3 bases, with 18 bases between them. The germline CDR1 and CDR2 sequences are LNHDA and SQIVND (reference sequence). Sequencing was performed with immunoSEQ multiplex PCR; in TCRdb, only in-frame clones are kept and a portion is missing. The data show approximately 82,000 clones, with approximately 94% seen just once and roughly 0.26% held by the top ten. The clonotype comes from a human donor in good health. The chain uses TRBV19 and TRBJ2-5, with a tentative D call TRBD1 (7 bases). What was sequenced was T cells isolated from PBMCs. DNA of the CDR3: TGTGCCAGTAGTATAGCAGGGGGACCGCGGGGAAAAGAGACCCAGTACTTC. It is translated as CASSIAGGPRGKETQYF.